The rows below give T cell receptor beta chains drawn from one sample of a study of sequential checkpoint blockade in melanoma. The assay was immunoSEQ multiplex PCR, and TCRdb's table has in-frame clones only and misses some. Found here are fewer than 35,000 clones, about 86% of them singletons; the top ten hold about a fifth. The source material was CD8+ T cells sorted from blood (inferred from file names), sampled from a patient given nivolumab and ipilimumab in sequence. These receptors all stem from a human donor with melanoma. Both conserved end residues are part of each CDR3. The D gene is left open where the match is weak. Part of the rows lack a size; the others show once, few, many or a class for expanded clones.

j_gene: TRBJ1-1
abundance: -
d_gene: -
v_gene: TRBV20-1
CDR3aa: CSARLTEAFF
CDR3nt: TGCAGTGCTAGACTAACCGAAGCTTTCTTT

j_gene: TRBJ2-2
abundance: -
d_gene: -
v_gene: TRBV9
CDR3aa: CASSVVPGEHTGELFF
CDR3nt: TGTGCCAGCAGCGTAGTGCCGGGGGAACACACCGGGGAGCTGTTTTTT

j_gene: TRBJ2-7
abundance: -
d_gene: -
v_gene: TRBV6-5
CDR3aa: CASSYYQGYEQYF
CDR3nt: TGTGCCAGCAGTTACTATCAGGGCTACGAGCAGTACTTC

j_gene: TRBJ2-2
abundance: once
d_gene: TRBD1
v_gene: TRBV9
CDR3aa: CASSVGGQGVIPGELFF
CDR3nt: TGTGCCAGCAGCGTAGGGGGACAGGGGGTGATCCCCGGGGAGCTGTTTTTT

j_gene: TRBJ2-5
abundance: -
d_gene: -
v_gene: TRBV28
CDR3aa: CASSLPGQETQYF
CDR3nt: TGTGCCAGCAGTCTCCCGGGGCAAGAGACCCAGTACTTC

j_gene: TRBJ1-2
abundance: -
d_gene: -
v_gene: TRBV5-6
CDR3aa: CASSPKDTGFYYGYTF
CDR3nt: TGTGCCAGCAGCCCAAAAGATACAGGGTTTTATTATGGCTACACCTTC

j_gene: TRBJ2-7
abundance: once
d_gene: -
v_gene: TRBV4-3
CDR3aa: CASSPVLGSSYEQYF
CDR3nt: TGCGCCAGCAGCCCCGTTCTGGGGAGCTCCTACGAGCAGTACTTC

j_gene: TRBJ1-3
abundance: -
d_gene: TRBD1
v_gene: TRBV27
CDR3aa: CASSLRTGSGNTIYF
CDR3nt: TGTGCCAGCAGTTTGAGGACAGGCTCTGGAAACACCATATATTTT

j_gene: TRBJ2-1
abundance: -
d_gene: -
v_gene: TRBV5-1
CDR3aa: CASSLGGGSYNEQFF
CDR3nt: TGCGCCAGCAGCTTGGGGGGAGGTTCCTACAATGAGCAGTTCTTC

j_gene: TRBJ2-7
abundance: -
d_gene: -
v_gene: TRBV19
CDR3aa: CASSPQPGYEQYF
CDR3nt: TGTGCCAGTAGTCCCCAGCCAGGGTACGAGCAGTACTTC

j_gene: TRBJ2-1
abundance: -
d_gene: -
v_gene: TRBV4-3
CDR3aa: CASSQEAMSRDSVDEQFF
CDR3nt: TGCGCCAGCAGCCAAGAAGCAATGTCCCGGGACTCTGTGGATGAGCAGTTCTTC

j_gene: TRBJ2-7
abundance: -
d_gene: -
v_gene: TRBV5-8
CDR3aa: CASSNRQGGTYEQYF
CDR3nt: TGTGCCAGCAGCAACCGACAAGGGGGAACCTACGAGCAGTACTTC

j_gene: TRBJ1-1
abundance: -
d_gene: -
v_gene: TRBV4-3
CDR3aa: CASSQDGPGVNTEAFF
CDR3nt: TGCGCCAGCAGCCAAGATGGACCAGGGGTGAACACTGAAGCTTTCTTT

j_gene: TRBJ1-1
abundance: -
d_gene: TRBD1
v_gene: TRBV2
CDR3aa: CASSVQGITNTEAFF
CDR3nt: TGTGCCAGCAGCGTACAGGGGATCACGAACACTGAAGCTTTCTTT

j_gene: TRBJ2-3
abundance: -
d_gene: TRBD1
v_gene: TRBV4-1
CDR3aa: CASSQEHQGVTDTQYF
CDR3nt: TGCGCCAGCAGCCAAGAGCATCAGGGGGTCACAGATACGCAGTATTTT

j_gene: TRBJ2-3
abundance: -
d_gene: -
v_gene: TRBV7-2
CDR3aa: CASSLVRDRTDTQYF
CDR3nt: TGTGCCAGCAGCTTAGTCCGGGATCGCACAGATACGCAGTATTTT

j_gene: TRBJ2-7
abundance: -
d_gene: TRBD1
v_gene: TRBV7-9
CDR3aa: CASSLEGQGARGGPYEQYF
CDR3nt: TGTGCCAGCAGCTTAGAGGGACAGGGGGCGCGAGGGGGCCCCTACGAGCAGTACTTC